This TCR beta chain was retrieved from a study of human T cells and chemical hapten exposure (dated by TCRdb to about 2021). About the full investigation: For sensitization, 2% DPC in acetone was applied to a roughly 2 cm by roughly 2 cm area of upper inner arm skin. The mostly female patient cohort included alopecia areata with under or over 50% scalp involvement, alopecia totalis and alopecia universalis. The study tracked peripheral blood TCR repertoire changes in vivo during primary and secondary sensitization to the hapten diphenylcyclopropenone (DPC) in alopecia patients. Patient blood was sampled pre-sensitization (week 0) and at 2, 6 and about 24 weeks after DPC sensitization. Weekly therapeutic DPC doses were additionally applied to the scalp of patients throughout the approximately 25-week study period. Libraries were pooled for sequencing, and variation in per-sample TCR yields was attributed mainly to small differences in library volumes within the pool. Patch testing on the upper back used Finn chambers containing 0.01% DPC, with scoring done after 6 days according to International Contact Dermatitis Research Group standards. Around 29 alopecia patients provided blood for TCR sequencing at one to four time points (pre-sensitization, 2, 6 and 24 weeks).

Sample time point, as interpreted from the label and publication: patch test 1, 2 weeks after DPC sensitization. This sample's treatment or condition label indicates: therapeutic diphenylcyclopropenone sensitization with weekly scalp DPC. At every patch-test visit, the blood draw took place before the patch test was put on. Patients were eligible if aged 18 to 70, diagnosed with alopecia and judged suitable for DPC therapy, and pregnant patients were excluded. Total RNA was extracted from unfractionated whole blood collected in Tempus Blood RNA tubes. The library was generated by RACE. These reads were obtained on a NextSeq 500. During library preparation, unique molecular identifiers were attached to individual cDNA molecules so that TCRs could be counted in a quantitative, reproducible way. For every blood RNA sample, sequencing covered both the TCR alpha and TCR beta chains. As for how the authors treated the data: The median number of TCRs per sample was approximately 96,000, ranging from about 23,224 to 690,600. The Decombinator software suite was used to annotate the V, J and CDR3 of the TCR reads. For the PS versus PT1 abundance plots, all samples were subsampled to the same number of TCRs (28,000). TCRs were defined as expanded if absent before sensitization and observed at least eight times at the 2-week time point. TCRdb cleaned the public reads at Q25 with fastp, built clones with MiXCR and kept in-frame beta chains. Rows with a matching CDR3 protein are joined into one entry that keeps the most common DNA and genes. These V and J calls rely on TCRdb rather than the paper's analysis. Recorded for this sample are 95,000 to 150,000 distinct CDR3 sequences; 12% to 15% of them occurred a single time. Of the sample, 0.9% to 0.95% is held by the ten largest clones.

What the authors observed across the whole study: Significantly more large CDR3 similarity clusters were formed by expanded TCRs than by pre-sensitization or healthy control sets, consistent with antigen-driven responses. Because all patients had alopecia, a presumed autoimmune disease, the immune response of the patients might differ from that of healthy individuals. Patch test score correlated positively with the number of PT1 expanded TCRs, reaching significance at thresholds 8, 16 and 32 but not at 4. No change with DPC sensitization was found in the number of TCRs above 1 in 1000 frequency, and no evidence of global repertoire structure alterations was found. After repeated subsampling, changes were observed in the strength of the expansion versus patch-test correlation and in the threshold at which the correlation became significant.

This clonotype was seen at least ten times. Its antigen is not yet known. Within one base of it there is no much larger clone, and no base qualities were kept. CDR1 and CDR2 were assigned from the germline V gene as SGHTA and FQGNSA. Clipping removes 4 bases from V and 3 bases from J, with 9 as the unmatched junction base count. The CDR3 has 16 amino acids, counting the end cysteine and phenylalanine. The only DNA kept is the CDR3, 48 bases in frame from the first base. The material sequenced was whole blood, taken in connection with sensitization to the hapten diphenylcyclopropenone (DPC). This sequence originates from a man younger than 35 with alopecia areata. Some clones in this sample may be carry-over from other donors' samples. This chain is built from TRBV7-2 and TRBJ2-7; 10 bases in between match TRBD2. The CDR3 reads CASSSRERGGDYEQYF. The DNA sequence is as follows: TGTGCCAGCAGCTCGAGGGAGCGGGGGGGAGACTACGAGCAGTACTTC.